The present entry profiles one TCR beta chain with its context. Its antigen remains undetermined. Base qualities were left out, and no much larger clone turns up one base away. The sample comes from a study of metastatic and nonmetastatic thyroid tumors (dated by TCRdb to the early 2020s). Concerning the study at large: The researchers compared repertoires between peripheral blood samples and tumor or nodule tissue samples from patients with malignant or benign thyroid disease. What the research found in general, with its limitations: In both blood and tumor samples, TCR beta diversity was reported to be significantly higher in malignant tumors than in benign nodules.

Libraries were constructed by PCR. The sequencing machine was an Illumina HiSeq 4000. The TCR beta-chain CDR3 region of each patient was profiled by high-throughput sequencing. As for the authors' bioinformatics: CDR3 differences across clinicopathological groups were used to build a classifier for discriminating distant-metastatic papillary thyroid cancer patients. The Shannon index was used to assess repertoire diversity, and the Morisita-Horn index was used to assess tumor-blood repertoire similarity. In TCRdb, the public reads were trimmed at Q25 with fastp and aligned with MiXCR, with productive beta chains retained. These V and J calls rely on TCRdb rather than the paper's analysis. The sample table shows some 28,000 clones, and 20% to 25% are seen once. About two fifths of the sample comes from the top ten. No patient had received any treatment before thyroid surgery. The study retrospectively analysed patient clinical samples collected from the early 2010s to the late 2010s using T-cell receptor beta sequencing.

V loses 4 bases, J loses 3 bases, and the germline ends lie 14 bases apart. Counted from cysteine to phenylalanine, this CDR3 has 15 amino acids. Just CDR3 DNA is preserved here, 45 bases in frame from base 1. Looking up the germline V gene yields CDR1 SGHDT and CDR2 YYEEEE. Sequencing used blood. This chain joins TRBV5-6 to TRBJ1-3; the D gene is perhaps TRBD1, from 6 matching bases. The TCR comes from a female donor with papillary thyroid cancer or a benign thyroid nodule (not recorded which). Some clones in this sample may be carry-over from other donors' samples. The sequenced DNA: TGTGCCAGCAGCGTACAGGGTTCTAGTGGAAACACCATATATTTT. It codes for CASSVQGSSGNTIYF.